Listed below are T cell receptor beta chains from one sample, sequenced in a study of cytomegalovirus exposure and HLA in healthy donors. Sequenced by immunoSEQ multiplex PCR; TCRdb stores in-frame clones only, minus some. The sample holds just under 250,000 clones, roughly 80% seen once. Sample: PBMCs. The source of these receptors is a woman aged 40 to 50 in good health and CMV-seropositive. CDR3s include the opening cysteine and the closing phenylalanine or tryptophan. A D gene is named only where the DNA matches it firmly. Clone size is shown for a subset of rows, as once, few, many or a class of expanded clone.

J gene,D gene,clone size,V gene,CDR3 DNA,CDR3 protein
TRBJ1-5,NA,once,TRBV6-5,TGTGCCAGCGGAGACAGATTCCCTAGCAATCAGCCCCAGCATTTT,CASGDRFPSNQPQHF
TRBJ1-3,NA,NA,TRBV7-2,TGTGCCAGCACTCGAGACAGGAACTCTGGAAACACCATATATTTT,CASTRDRNSGNTIYF
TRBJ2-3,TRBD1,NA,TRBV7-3,TGTGCCAGCAGCTTCCAGACAGGGAGCACAGATACGCAGTATTTT,CASSFQTGSTDTQYF
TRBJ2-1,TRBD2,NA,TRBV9,TGTGCCAGCAGCGTACGGGGGGGAACCTCCATATACAATGAGCAGTTCTTC,CASSVRGGTSIYNEQFF
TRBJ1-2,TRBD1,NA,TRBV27,TGTGCCAGCAGCTCGGACAGGGGCTATGGCTACACCTTC,CASSSDRGYGYTF
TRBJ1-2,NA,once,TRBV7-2,TGTGCCAGCAGCTTAATCACACAGGGATGGTTCGGCTACACCTTC,CASSLITQGWFGYTF
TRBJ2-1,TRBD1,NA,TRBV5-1,TGCGCCAGCAGCACACGACAGGGAAACTCCTACAATGAGCAGTTCTTC,CASSTRQGNSYNEQFF
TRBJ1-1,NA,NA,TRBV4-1,TGCGCCAGCAGCCAAGGTGGGCGTGAAGCTTTCTTT,CASSQGGREAFF
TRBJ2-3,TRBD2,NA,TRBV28,TGTGCCAGCGCCGTAGCGGGAGTCAGGACAGATACGCAGTATTTT,CASAVAGVRTDTQYF
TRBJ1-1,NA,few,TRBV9,TGTGCCAGCAGCGTAGGTATGAACACTGAAGCTTTCTTT,CASSVGMNTEAFF
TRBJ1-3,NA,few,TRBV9,TGTGCCAGCAGCGTAGGGGACCTACAGGGTCCCCGGTCTGGAAACACCATATATTTT,CASSVGDLQGPRSGNTIYF
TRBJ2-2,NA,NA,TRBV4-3,TGCGCCAGCAGCCTGCATTTGACTAACACCGGGGAGCTGTTTTTT,CASSLHLTNTGELFF
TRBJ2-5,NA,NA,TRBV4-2,TGTGCCAGCAGCCAAGATAGGAGCGAGACCCAGTACTTC,CASSQDRSETQYF
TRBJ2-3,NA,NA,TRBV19,TGTGCCAGTGGCCCCGGGGTTAGCACAGATACGCAGTATTTT,CASGPGVSTDTQYF
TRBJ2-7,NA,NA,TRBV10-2,TGCGCCAGCAGTGAGATCGAGTTAAACTCCTACGAGCAGTACTTC,CASSEIELNSYEQYF
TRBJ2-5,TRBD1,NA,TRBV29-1,TGCAGCGTTGAAATAGTACAGGGGGTAAAGACCCAGTACTTC,CSVEIVQGVKTQYF
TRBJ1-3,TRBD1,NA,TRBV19,TGTGCCAGTAGTATACGGACAGGGAACGGAAACACCATATATTTT,CASSIRTGNGNTIYF
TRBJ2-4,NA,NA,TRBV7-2,TGTGCCAGCAGCACCAGACAGGCAGCCAAAAACATTCAGTACTTC,CASSTRQAAKNIQYF
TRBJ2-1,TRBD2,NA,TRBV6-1,TGTGCCAGCAGTCCACTAGCGGGACACTACAATGAGCAGTTCTTC,CASSPLAGHYNEQFF
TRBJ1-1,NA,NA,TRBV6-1,TGTGCCAGCAGTGTGACTGAACACACTGAAGCTTTCTTT,CASSVTEHTEAFF
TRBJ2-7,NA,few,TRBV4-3,TGCGCCAGCAGCCCAAGTTTGGGCGGGACGAGCTCCTACGAGCAGTACTTC,CASSPSLGGTSSYEQYF
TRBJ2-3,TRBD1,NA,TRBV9,TGTGCCAGCAGCGTACCACGGGACAGGGGGAGTCCTAGCACAGATACGCAGTATTTT,CASSVPRDRGSPSTDTQYF
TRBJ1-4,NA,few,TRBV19,TGTGCCAGTAGTATTAACCAGGGCGGTGAAAAACTGTTTTTT,CASSINQGGEKLFF
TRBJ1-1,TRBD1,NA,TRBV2,TGTGCCAGCAATACCGAACAGGGGGCGACTTTCTTT,CASNTEQGATFF
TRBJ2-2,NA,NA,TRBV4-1,TGCGCCAGCAGCCAAGTACCCTCCTCGGGGAACACCGGGGAGCTGTTTTTT,CASSQVPSSGNTGELFF
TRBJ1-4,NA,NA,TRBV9,TGTGCCAGCAGCGCGGACACTTCAACTAATGAAAAACTGTTTTTT,CASSADTSTNEKLFF
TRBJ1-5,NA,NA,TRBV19,TGTGCCAGTGAGAGACAGTTGAGCAATCAGCCCCAGCATTTT,CASERQLSNQPQHF
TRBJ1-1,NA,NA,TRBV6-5,TGTGCCAGCAGTTACTTAAGGGGCACTGAAGCTTTCTTT,CASSYLRGTEAFF
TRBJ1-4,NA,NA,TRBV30,TGTGCCTGGAGTCGGTTGGGAGGAGGGGAAAAACTGTTTTTT,CAWSRLGGGEKLFF
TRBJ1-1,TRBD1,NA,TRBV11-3,TGTGCCAGCAGCCCCGGGACAGGGTTTTACACTGAAGCTTTCTTT,CASSPGTGFYTEAFF
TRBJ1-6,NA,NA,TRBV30,TGTGCCTGGGAGGCAGGGCCCAACCCACCCCTCCACTTT,CAWEAGPNPPLHF
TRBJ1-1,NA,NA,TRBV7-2,TGTGCCAGCAGCTTGGCGGGGGGGAGAGAGAACACTGAAGCTTTCTTT,CASSLAGGRENTEAFF
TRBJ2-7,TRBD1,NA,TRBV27,TGTGCCAGCAGTTTATCCTGGGACAGGTCCTACGAGCAGTACTTC,CASSLSWDRSYEQYF
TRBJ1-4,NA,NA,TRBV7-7,TGTGCCAGCAGCCCGCAGGGAAGTGAAAAACTGTTTTTT,CASSPQGSEKLFF
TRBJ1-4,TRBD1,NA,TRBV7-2,TGTGCCAGCAGCTTCCCACAGGGGCCCCGTCCTGAAAAACTGTTTTTT,CASSFPQGPRPEKLFF
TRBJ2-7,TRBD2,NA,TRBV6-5,TGTGCCAGCAGTAAGAAGCCCGAAGCGGGAGGGCGGCAGTACTTC,CASSKKPEAGGRQYF
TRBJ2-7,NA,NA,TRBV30,TGTGCCTGGAGTGTGGGAGCAGGGGAGAACAAGCAGTACTTC,CAWSVGAGENKQYF
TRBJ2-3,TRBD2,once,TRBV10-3,TGTGCCATCAGTGGTAGCGGGGGGGAAGATACGCAGTATTTT,CAISGSGGEDTQYF
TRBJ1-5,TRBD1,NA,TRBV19,TGTGCCAGTAGTATTCGGAAAACAGGGGGCGGGAATCAGCCCCAGCATTTT,CASSIRKTGGGNQPQHF
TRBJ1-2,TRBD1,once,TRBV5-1,TGCGCCAGCAGCACGGAAGGACAGGCGAACTATGGCTACACCTTC,CASSTEGQANYGYTF
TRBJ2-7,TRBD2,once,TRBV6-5,TGTGCCAGCAGTTACTCGCTACTAGCGGGGCGTCACGAGCAGTACTTC,CASSYSLLAGRHEQYF
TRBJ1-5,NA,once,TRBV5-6,TGTGCCAGCAGCTACTTCGACAGGTTAGGCAATCAGCCCCAGCATTTT,CASSYFDRLGNQPQHF
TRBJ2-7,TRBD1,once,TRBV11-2,TGTGCCAGCAGCTTAGGGGGGACAGGGACCTACGAGCAGTACTTC,CASSLGGTGTYEQYF
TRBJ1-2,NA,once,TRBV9,TGTGCCAGCAGCGTAACAGGTGTCGTATCTAACTATGGCTACACCTTC,CASSVTGVVSNYGYTF